The 29 T cell receptor beta chains reported below all come from one sample, sequenced in a study of T cells in women clearing cervical HPV infection. Profiled with immunoSEQ multiplex PCR; TCRdb holds only in-frame clones, not every one. The sample holds 35,000 to 45,000 clones. Material: blood buffy coat. The receptors derive from a woman aged 18-69 years with a cervical HPV16 infection that either progressed to CIN3+ or cleared (not recorded which).

As concerns this clone: The CDR3 extends 3 residues past the end of the read, so its final part is completed from the germline J gene. The chain couples TRBV11-2 to TRBJ2-5, with TRBD2 as a possible D gene (7 bases). The CDR3 sequence is 14 residues long. Germline V lookup: CDR1 SGHAT, CDR2 FQNNGV. Trimming removed 7 bases at V and 4 bases at J, with 16 bases between. The CDR3 DNA, read in part, is TGTGCCAGCACTAAAGTGGGGGGGCGAGAGACC. Translated, it gives CASTKVGGRET. From start to end, the CDR3 is CASTKVGGRETQYF.

Points on this clone: The sequenced fragment ends 3 residues before the CDR3 boundary, so the rest is inferred from the germline J gene. The chain employs TRBV6-2 or TRBV6-3 and TRBJ2-7; possible D gene TRBD2, 6 bases. CDR3 length equals 13 residues. Germline V lookup: CDR1 MNHEY, CDR2 SVGEGT. V dropped 9 bases and J dropped 5 bases, with 17 bases sitting between them. The sequenced CDR3 bases are TGTGCCAGTCGCGGAGGGGTCAACGACGAG. Its protein is CASRGGVNDE. The CDR3 in full is CASRGGVNDEQYF.

In regard to this clone: With the read ending 3 residues before the CDR3 end, the germline J gene is used to fill in that end. The chain employs TRBV11-2 and TRBJ1-2, with D possibly TRBD1 on 5 matching bases. Germline values: CDR1 SGHAT, CDR2 FQNNGV. The ends were cut back, 4 bases at V and 4 bases at J, with 16 bases in the middle. The CDR3 is made up of 15 amino acids. The covered CDR3 bases are TGTGCCAGCAGCTCAGGTCCGACAGCCCTCTATGGC. This gives the protein CASSSGPTALYG. The full CDR3 sequence reads CASSSGPTALYGYTF.

About this clone itself: Read coverage stops 3 residues before the CDR3 terminus; the germline J gene supplies the remainder. The chain has TRBV20-1 and TRBJ2-7; 14 nucleotides agree with TRBD2. V lost 6 bases to trimming and J lost 3 bases; unmatched junction nucleotides: 10. Germline V gene data show CDR1 as DFQATT and CDR2 as SNEGSKA (reference sequence). The CDR3 covers 16 residues. The CDR3 reads CSARPTSGRALYEQYF. The part of the CDR3 DNA that was read is TGCAGTGCCCGGCCGACTAGCGGGAGGGCCCTCTACGAG.

Comments on this clone: The read terminates 3 residues ahead of where the CDR3 ends, so the germline J gene completes it. The chain employs TRBV19 and TRBJ2-3; D remains unclear. Per the germline V gene, CDR1 is LNHDA and CDR2 is SQIVND (reference sequence). CDR3 size: 16 residues. V dropped 3 bases and J dropped 0 bases, with 13 bases sitting between them. The covered CDR3 bases are TGTGCCAGTAGTATCGCCCCCCATACTAGCACAGATACG. Residues: CASSIAPHTSTDT. The whole CDR3 sequence reads CASSIAPHTSTDTQYF.

On this clone: The read is 3 residues too short to cover the CDR3 end, so that end is filled in from the germline J gene. The chain links TRBV2 to TRBJ1-5; 7 positions match TRBD1. V shed 8 bases, J shed 2 bases, and the junction held 9 bases outside the gene matches. This CDR3 region has 15 residues. Germline values: CDR1 SNHLY, CDR2 FYNNEI. The covered CDR3 bases are TGTGCCAGCGGGTCGACAGGGTGGGGCAATCAGCCC. It encodes CASGSTGWGNQP. The full CDR3 protein reads CASGSTGWGNQPQHF.

Frequency places this clone as medium-sized. Read data end 3 residues before the CDR3 end; the end is taken from the germline J gene. The chain couples TRBV7-8 to TRBJ2-3, with 8 bases fitting TRBD2. The CDR3 runs to 18 residues. Germline V gene lookup returns CDR1 SGHVS and CDR2 FQNEAQ. After removal of 5 bases from V and 0 bases from J, the junction contained 13 bases not matched to a gene. The DNA read from the CDR3 is TGTGCCAGCAGCCCGACACCTACTAGCGGAGCTAGCACAGATACG. This gives the protein CASSPTPTSGASTDT. In full, the CDR3 reads CASSPTPTSGASTDTQYF.

Worth noting for this clone: The CDR3 end lies 3 residues beyond the end of the read and is filled in from the germline J gene. The gene calls are TRBV19 and TRBJ2-3; D gene uncertain. Trimming took off 6 bases at V and 4 bases at J, with 14 bases between the two ends. Germline loops: CDR1 LNHDA, CDR2 SQIVND (reference sequence). CDR3 size: 14 residues. The sequenced CDR3 bases are TGTGCCAGTAGACACCTCTTCTTGGCAGATACG. It yields the protein CASRHLFLADT. The whole CDR3 sequence is CASRHLFLADTQYF.

About this clone: The read ends 3 residues before the CDR3 terminus; that terminus is restored from the germline J gene. The genes are TRBV5-1 and TRBJ1-4, with D tentatively TRBD1 (6 bases). CDR1 is SGHRS and CDR2 is YFSETQ in the germline V gene. This CDR3 region has 14 residues. V was shortened by 2 bases and J by 6 bases, with 11 bases between the two germline ends. The CDR3 sequence is CASSLQGSDEKLFF. CDR3 DNA (partial): TGCGCCAGCAGCTTACAGGGATCCGATGAAAAA.

As for this clone: Read coverage stops 3 residues before the CDR3 terminus; the germline J gene supplies the remainder. The chain joins TRBV10-2 to TRBJ1-5, with 9 bases matching TRBD1. V lost 9 bases and J lost 2; bases outside the gene matches: 8. The CDR3 sequence is 15 residues long. The germline CDR1 and CDR2 sequences are WSHSY and SAAADI. The CDR3 here is CASQTGQGGNQPQHF. The DNA read from the CDR3 is TGCGCCAGTCAAACGGGACAGGGAGGCAATCAGCCC.

Remarks on this clone: The read terminates 3 residues ahead of where the CDR3 ends, so the germline J gene completes it. The genes are TRBV2 and TRBJ2-7; D gene unclear. V lost 8 bases and J 3 bases, leaving 23 bases between the germline ends. Germline assignment: CDR1 SNHLY and CDR2 FYNNEI. The length of the CDR3 is 16 residues. CDR3 region: CASVTLQGVKSYEQYF. The CDR3 bases that were read are TGTGCCAGCGTGACTCTACAAGGAGTAAAGAGCTACGAG. Drawing the rest from reference TRBV2 and TRBJ2-7, the complete variable domain is EPEVTQTPSHQVTQMGQEVILRCVPISNHLYFYWYRQILGQKVEFLVSFYNNEISEKSEIFDDQFSVERPDGSNFTLKIRSTKLEDSAMYFCASVTLQGVKSYEQYFGPGTRLTVT.

About this clone: The sequence runs out 3 residues before the end of the CDR3; the remainder is reconstructed from the germline J gene. This specimen includes other DNA sequences encoding the same CDR3. This chain uses TRBV19 with TRBJ1-3, with a tentative D call TRBD1 (5 bases). CDR1 is LNHDA and CDR2 is SQIVND in the germline V gene (reference sequence). There are 17 residues in the CDR3. The chain's CDR3 is CASSFDSGTSGRGRIYF. Incomplete CDR3 DNA: TGTGCCAGTAGTTTCGACTCCGGGACTAGCGGGAGAGGCCGC.

As regards this clone: The sequence runs out 3 residues before the end of the CDR3; the remainder is reconstructed from the germline J gene. V usage is TRBV18 and J usage is TRBJ1-1, with 9 bases that match TRBD1. Germline CDR1 KGHSH, CDR2 LQKENI. The CDR3 runs 14 residues. The CDR3 spells CASSQDRGGYEAFF. The sequenced part of the CDR3 DNA is TGTGCCAGCTCACAGGACAGGGGAGGGTACGAG.

On this clone: The sequence runs out 3 residues before the end of the CDR3; the remainder is reconstructed from the germline J gene. The chain is built from TRBV7-2 and TRBJ2-1; 12 positions agree with TRBD2. J lost 2 bases, V lost 7 bases, and 3 bases had no gene match. The CDR3 length is 15 residues. Germline V CDR1 and CDR2: SGHTA, FQGNSA. This CDR3 is CASTSSGGAYNEQFF. The DNA read from the CDR3 is TGTGCCAGCACCTCTAGCGGGGGGGCCTACAATGAG.

In the case of this clone: The CDR3 is cut off 3 residues early in the read; its end comes from the germline J gene. The V call is TRBV30, the J call TRBJ1-1; perhaps TRBD1 as D (6 bases). CDR1 and CDR2 from the germline V gene are GTSNPN and SVGIG (reference sequence). This CDR3 is 12 amino acids long. Trimming left V 8 bases short and J 3 bases short, with 13 bases between. Partial CDR3 DNA: TGTGCCACCGGACAGCGATACACTGAA. This sequence encodes CATGQRYTE. Given in full, the CDR3 is CATGQRYTEAFF.

A note on this clone: The CDR3 end lies 3 residues beyond the end of the read and is filled in from the germline J gene. The V and J genes are TRBV30 and TRBJ2-1, with TRBD2 identical over 8 bases. The V and J ends lost 3 bases and 7 bases, in that order; junction bases with no gene match: 2. This CDR3 contains 12 residues. Germline CDR1 GTSNPN, CDR2 SVGIG (reference sequence). CDR3 DNA, as far as it was read: TGTGCCTGGAGCGGGGGGGGAAATGAG. It encodes CAWSGGGNE. The whole CDR3 is CAWSGGGNEQFF. The complete variable domain, with remaining parts taken from reference TRBV30 and TRBJ2-1, reads SQTIHQWPATLVQPVGSPLSLECTVEGTSNPNLYWYRQAAGRGLQLLFYSVGIGQISSEVPQNLSASRPQDRQFILSSKKLLLSDSGFYLCAWSGGGNEQFFGPGTRLTVL.

Note on this clone: The read ends 3 residues shy of where the CDR3 ends; the end is completed using the germline J gene. The V and J genes are TRBV6-4 and TRBJ2-3; D is ambiguous. Trimming shortened V by 2 bases and J by 6 bases, and 9 bases separated the two germline ends. The germline V gene has CDR1 MRHNA and CDR2 SNTAGT. The CDR3 is 13 residues long. CDR3 sequence: CASSDGPFDTQYF. The sequenced part of the CDR3 DNA is TGTGCCAGCAGTGACGGGCCCTTTGATACG.

Remarks on this clone: The read ends 3 residues before the CDR3 terminus; that terminus is restored from the germline J gene. This rearrangement joins TRBV2 to TRBJ2-7; 13 positions match TRBD2. Germline values: CDR1 SNHLY, CDR2 FYNNEI. V lost 6 bases to trimming and J lost 3 bases; unmatched junction nucleotides: 5. The CDR3 contains 15 residues. The sequenced part of the CDR3 DNA is TGTGCCAGCAGCCGTGGACTAGCGGGGGTCTACGAG. It encodes CASSRGLAGVYE. The CDR3 in full is CASSRGLAGVYEQYF. The whole variable domain, filled in from reference TRBV2 and TRBJ2-7, reads EPEVTQTPSHQVTQMGQEVILRCVPISNHLYFYWYRQILGQKVEFLVSFYNNEISEKSEIFDDQFSVERPDGSNFTLKIRSTKLEDSAMYFCASSRGLAGVYEQYFGPGTRLTVT.

The CDR3 bases that were read are TGTGCCAGCAGTGAAGAGACAGGGAGTTCGGGTCCC. Translating it yields CASSEETGSSGP. The full CDR3 reads CASSEETGSSGPLHF. The chain has TRBV2 and TRBJ1-6, with 7 bases aligning to TRBD1. The missing CDR3 end, 3 residues past where the read stops, is filled in from the germline J gene. This CDR3 region has 15 residues. The germline CDR1 and CDR2 sequences are SNHLY and FYNNEI.

A word on this clone: Read data end 3 residues before the CDR3 end; the end is taken from the germline J gene. This rearrangement joins TRBV29-1 to TRBJ2-1; 10 positions agree with TRBD2. With V trimmed by 6 bases and J by 4 bases, 15 bases remained unmatched. Germline values: CDR1 SQVTM, CDR2 ANQGSEA. The CDR3 length is 17 residues. This CDR3 is CSVDMGSLAGVYNEQFF. The covered CDR3 bases are TGCAGCGTGGATATGGGGAGTCTAGCGGGAGTGTACAATGAG.

About this clone itself: The read ends 3 residues early relative to the CDR3; the germline J gene fills the gap. This chain joins TRBV5-1 and TRBJ2-1, with 7 bases fitting TRBD2. Germline loops: CDR1 SGHRS, CDR2 YFSETQ. CDR3 length equals 13 residues. The ends lost 4 bases at V and 8 bases at J; junction bases unmatched: 6. The CDR3 bases that were read are TGCGCCAGCAGCCATGCGGGAGCCGATGAG. Residues: CASSHAGADE. The complete CDR3 sequence is CASSHAGADEQFF.

About this clone: Read data end 3 residues before the CDR3 end; the end is taken from the germline J gene. This chain connects TRBV5-1 to TRBJ1-1, with D hard to call. V lost 6 bases and J lost 5, with 14 bases in between. This CDR3 has 13 residues. CDR1 is SGHRS, CDR2 YFSETQ, per germline. Incomplete CDR3 DNA: TGCGCCAGCACCATAGCGGTGGGGACTGAA. Translating gives CASTIAVGTE. The entire CDR3 protein is CASTIAVGTEAFF. The entire variable domain, with the rest obtained from reference TRBV5-1 and TRBJ1-1, is as follows: KAGVTQTPRYLIKTRGQQVTLSCSPISGHRSVSWYQQTPGQGLQFLFEYFSETQRNKGNFPGRFSGRQFSNSRSEMNVSTLELGDSALYLCASTIAVGTEAFFGQGTRLTVV.

In regard to this clone: Coverage ceases 3 residues before the CDR3 finishes, and the germline J gene fills in the end. The V gene is TRBV7-3, the J gene TRBJ2-2, with TRBD2 matching 7 bases. The CDR3 is 14 residues long. Unmatched junction bases numbered 8, after V lost 6 bases and J lost 7 bases. Germline V CDR1 and CDR2: SGHTA, FQGTGA. The sequenced CDR3 bases are TGTGCCAGCAGTTCCGGGGGAGGGGTCGGGGAG. This codes for CASSSGGGVGE. In full, the CDR3 reads CASSSGGGVGELFF.

With respect to this clone: The CDR3 is cut off 3 residues early in the read; its end comes from the germline J gene. The V call is TRBV5-1, the J call TRBJ2-1, with 7 bases lining up with TRBD1. This CDR3 contains 14 residues. Germline CDR1 SGHRS, CDR2 YFSETQ. The J segment lost 7 bases and the V segment lost 0 bases, leaving 4 bases of the junction unmatched. This CDR3 reads CASSLGQGVNEQFF. The sequenced part of the CDR3 DNA is TGCGCCAGCAGCTTGGGTCAGGGGGTGAATGAG.

In the case of this clone: The read ends 3 residues before the CDR3 terminus; that terminus is restored from the germline J gene. V is TRBV7-9 and J is TRBJ2-5, with 10 positions matching TRBD2. This CDR3 is built from 14 residues. V was clipped by 10 bases and J by 5 bases; unmatched bases: 10. The germline gives CDR1 SEHNR, CDR2 FQNEAQ (reference sequence). CDR3 DNA, as far as it was read: TGTGCCATCCCCCATTTAGCGGGGGGTGAGACC. Translated: CAIPHLAGGET. The whole CDR3 region reads CAIPHLAGGETQYF. Based on the CDR3 plus reference TRBV7-9 and TRBJ2-5, the full variable domain is DTGVSQNPRHKITKRGQNVTFRCDPISEHNRLYWYRQTLGQGPEFLTYFQNEAQLEKSRLLSDRFSAERPKGSFSTLEIQRTEQGDSAMYLCAIPHLAGGETQYFGPGTRLLVL.

As to this clone: The CDR3 end falls 3 residues outside the read, so it is completed with the germline J gene. This chain uses TRBV20-1 with TRBJ2-3, with 10 nucleotides matching TRBD1. CDR3 length: 16 residues. Germline V gives CDR1 DFQATT, CDR2 SNEGSKA (reference sequence). The CDR3 is CSARRTGTGAGQPQYF. The sequenced CDR3 bases are TGCAGTGCTAGACGAACGGGGACAGGGGCTGGTCAGCCG.

As regards this clone: The read terminates 3 residues before the CDR3 end, so the remaining end is supplied by the germline J gene. This chain connects TRBV30 to TRBJ2-3, with 8 bases identical to TRBD2. After removal of 2 bases from V and 3 bases from J, the junction contained 13 bases not matched to a gene. There are 17 residues in the CDR3. CDR1 and CDR2 from the germline V gene are GTSNPN and SVGIG (reference sequence). The CDR3 region is CAWSSGSPGGRTDTQYF. The sequenced CDR3 bases are TGTGCCTGGAGTTCGGGGTCCCCAGGCGGGAGGACAGATACG.

As concerns this clone: Read data end 3 residues before the CDR3 end; the end is taken from the germline J gene. The chain has TRBV18 and TRBJ1-2; weak D call: TRBD1 (5 bases). Looked up from germline, CDR1 is KGHSH and CDR2 is LQKENI. The CDR3 has 14 amino acids. The CDR3 bases that were read are TGTGCCAGCTCCCCCGGAGGGGTCATAGATACC. This codes for CASSPGGVIDT. The whole CDR3 reads CASSPGGVIDTYTF.

As regards this clone: The read halts 3 residues ahead of the CDR3 end, with the missing end drawn from the germline J gene. The chain is built from TRBV6-2 or TRBV6-3 and TRBJ2-3; 10 bases agree with TRBD1. The CDR3 contains 17 residues. V shed 3 bases, J shed 1 base, and the junction held 7 bases outside the gene matches. In germline, CDR1 is MNHEY, CDR2 SVGEGT. The CDR3 protein is CASSYPTGGGRTDTQYF. Partial CDR3 DNA: TGTGCCAGCAGTTATCCGACAGGGGGCGGCCGCACAGATACG.